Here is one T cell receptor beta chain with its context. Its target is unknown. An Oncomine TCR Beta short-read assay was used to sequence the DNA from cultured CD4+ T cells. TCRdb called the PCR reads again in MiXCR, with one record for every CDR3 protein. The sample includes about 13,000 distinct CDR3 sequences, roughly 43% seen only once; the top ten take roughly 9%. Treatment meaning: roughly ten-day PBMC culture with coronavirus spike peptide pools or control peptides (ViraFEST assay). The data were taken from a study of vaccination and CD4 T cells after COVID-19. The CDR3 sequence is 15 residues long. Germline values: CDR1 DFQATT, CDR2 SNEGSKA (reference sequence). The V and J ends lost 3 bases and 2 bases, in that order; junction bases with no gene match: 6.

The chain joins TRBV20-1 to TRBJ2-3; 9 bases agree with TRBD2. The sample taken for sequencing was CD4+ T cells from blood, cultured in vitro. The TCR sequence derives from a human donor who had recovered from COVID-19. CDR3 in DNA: TGCAGTGCTAGTAGTTCTAGCGGGAACACAGATACGCAGTATTTT. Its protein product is CSASSSSGNTDTQYF.